The 7 T cell receptor beta chains presented below share a single source sample, sequenced in a study of blood T cell repertoires in COVID-19. Profiling relied on immunoSEQ multiplex PCR, and the TCRdb table lists in-frame clones only, not all of them. The sample includes some 300,000 clones, 70% to 90% seen only once; the top ten take around 0.92%. The sequenced sample was PBMCs or T cells enriched from blood (not recorded which). The receptor source for this set is a woman in her twenties or thirties who had recovered from COVID-19.

The chain employs TRBV2 and TRBJ1-6; 10 positions match TRBD1. Losses at the gene ends were 5 bases for V and 6 bases for J; bases not matched to a gene: 10. The CDR3 extends over 17 amino acids. The germline V gene has CDR1 SNHLY and CDR2 FYNNEI. CDR3 DNA sequence: TGTGCCAGCAGTTTTTGGACAGGGGGTTCAAGTAATTCACCCCTCCACTTT. Translated: CASSFWTGGSSNSPLHF.

J is TRBJ2-1 and V is TRBV7-3, with D possibly TRBD1 on 6 matching bases. This CDR3 is built from 15 residues. Trimming removed 0 bases from V and 4 bases from J, with 10 bases in between. Germline loops: CDR1 SGHTA, CDR2 FQGTGA. In DNA, the CDR3 is TGTGCCAGCAGCTTAACGGGGACAATTTACAATGAGCAGTTCTTC. Amino acid sequence: CASSLTGTIYNEQFF. The entire variable domain, with the rest obtained from reference TRBV7-3 and TRBJ2-1, is as follows: GAGVSQTPSNKVTEKGKYVELRCDPISGHTALYWYRQSLGQGPEFLIYFQGTGAADDSGLPNDRFFAVRPEGSVSTLKIQRTERGDSAVYLCASSLTGTIYNEQFFGPGTRLTVL.

This chain links TRBV5-1 with TRBJ2-3; 9 bases match TRBD2. V gave up 3 bases and J gave up 0 bases; unmatched junction bases: 8. Germline values: CDR1 SGHRS, CDR2 YFSETQ. CDR3 length: 17 amino acids. CDR3 sequence reads: CASSSTPSGESTDTQYF. For the CDR3, the DNA is TGCGCCAGCAGCTCCACCCCTAGCGGGGAAAGCACAGATACGCAGTATTTT. The full variable domain, its missing parts supplied by reference TRBV5-1 and TRBJ2-3, is KAGVTQTPRYLIKTRGQQVTLSCSPISGHRSVSWYQQTPGQGLQFLFEYFSETQRNKGNFPGRFSGRQFSNSRSEMNVSTLELGDSALYLCASSSTPSGESTDTQYFGPGTRLTVL.

The chain joins TRBV5-5 to TRBJ1-4, with TRBD1 matching over 9 bases. CDR3 length: 17 amino acids. V trimming: 4 bases; J trimming: 4 bases; junction bases outside the gene matches: 11. CDR1 is SGHKS and CDR2 is YYEKEE in the germline V gene (reference sequence). CDR3 in DNA: TGTGCCAGCAGCCTCCGGGACAGGGCGTTCGGTAATGAAAAACTGTTTTTT. Amino acid sequence: CASSLRDRAFGNEKLFF. Full variable domain (rest looked up from reference TRBV5-5 and TRBJ1-4): DAGVTQSPTHLIKTRGQQVTLRCSPISGHKSVSWYQQVLGQGPQFIFQYYEKEERGRGNFPDRFSARQFPNYSSELNVNALLLGDSALYLCASSLRDRAFGNEKLFFGSGTQLSVL.

V usage is TRBV11-2 and J usage is TRBJ2-7; 8 bases line up with TRBD2. In germline, CDR1 is SGHAT, CDR2 FQNNGV. The CDR3 covers 17 residues. The ends lost 1 base at V and 3 bases at J; junction bases unmatched: 11. DNA for the CDR3: TGTGCCAGCAGCTTAGTCGATACTAGCGGAGCGGACTACGAGCAGTACTTC. This codes for CASSLVDTSGADYEQYF.

The chain joins TRBV18 to TRBJ2-7; 14 bases fit TRBD2. Germline assignment: CDR1 KGHSH and CDR2 LQKENI. Trimming at V came to 0 bases and at J to 4 bases, leaving 5 bases not matched to a gene. This CDR3 comprises 17 residues. In nucleotides, the CDR3 is TGTGCCAGCTCACCACCGGAACGACTAGCGGGGGGGTACGAGCAGTACTTC. This gives the protein CASSPPERLAGGYEQYF.

This clone was counted a few times. V is TRBV11-2 and J is TRBJ1-3, with D possibly matching TRBD1 (5 bases). Germline V gives CDR1 SGHAT, CDR2 FQNNGV. The CDR3 is 18 residues long. V lost 3 bases, J lost 1 base, and 19 bases lay in between. The CDR3 sequence is CASSFGGFWFPSGNTIYF. CDR3 bases: TGTGCCAGCAGCTTTGGGGGGTTTTGGTTCCCTTCTGGAAACACCATATATTTT.